The 21 T cell receptor beta chains below come from one sample, sequenced in a study of sequential checkpoint blockade in melanoma. Method: immunoSEQ multiplex PCR; TCRdb's copy keeps in-frame clones and lacks some. The sample records around 18,000 clones, 55% to 75% being singletons. Treatment reported: randomized to nivolumab then ipilimumab (arm A) or the reverse (arm B). The specimen was CD8+ T cells sorted from blood (inferred from file names), collected from a patient given nivolumab and ipilimumab in sequence. These receptors all come from a human donor with melanoma.

This clone occurred a few times. The V call is TRBV29-1, the J call TRBJ1-2, with D possibly being TRBD1 (5 bases). The CDR3 has 14 residues. CDR1 and CDR2 (germline): SQVTM, ANQGSEA. Trimming took 3 bases from V and 4 from J, leaving 15 bases between them. The CDR3 DNA follows: TGCAGCGTTGAGGGGGGACCCGCTGCCTATGGCTACACCTTC. It translates to CSVEGGPAAYGYTF.

This clone is deemed medium-sized. The CDR3 DNA follows: TGTGCCAGCAGCTTGGATGGGACAGGGAGGTACGAGCAGTACTTC. It specifies CASSLDGTGRYEQYF. V and J are TRBV5-6 and TRBJ2-7, with 9 bases fitting TRBD1. From germline, CDR1 is SGHDT and CDR2 YYEEEE. The V segment lost 0 bases and the J segment 4 bases; nucleotides outside the gene matches: 5. The CDR3 runs 15 residues.

The chain joins TRBV19 to TRBJ1-1; D uncertain. Germline V gives CDR1 LNHDA, CDR2 SQIVND (reference sequence). This CDR3 is built from 14 residues. V lost 1 base to trimming and J lost 1 base, with 7 bases between them. The CDR3 protein is CASSIVQENTEAFF. CDR3 nucleotides: TGTGCCAGTAGTATAGTGCAGGAGAACACTGAAGCTTTCTTT. The full variable domain, rest sourced from reference TRBV19 and TRBJ1-1, is DGGITQSPKYLFRKEGQNVTLSCEQNLNHDAMYWYRQDPGQGLRLIYYSQIVNDFQKGDIAEGYSVSREKKESFPLTVTSAQKNPTAFYLCASSIVQENTEAFFGQGTRLTVV.

The chain links TRBV9 to TRBJ1-5; the D gene is possibly TRBD1 (6 bases). Germline CDR1 is SGDLS and CDR2 is YYNGEE. V lost 0 bases, J lost 2 bases, and 6 bases lay in between. CDR3 length: 14 residues. The CDR3 DNA is TGTGCCAGCAGCGTAGCAGGGGGCAATCAGCCCCAGCATTTT. Translating it yields CASSVAGGNQPQHF.

The chain combines TRBV11-2 with TRBJ2-5, with TRBD1 matching 10 bases. CDR3 length equals 16 residues. Trimming removed 2 bases from V and 4 bases from J; junction bases left unmatched: 7. Germline assignment: CDR1 SGHAT and CDR2 FQNNGV. The CDR3 reads CASSLTGTGAVETQYF. CDR3 sequence (DNA): TGTGCCAGCAGCTTAACCGGGACAGGGGCCGTAGAGACCCAGTACTTC.

The chain recombines TRBV7-9 with TRBJ2-5; the D gene is possibly TRBD2 (5 bases). The CDR3 has 14 amino acids. Trimming shortened V by 3 bases and J by 1 base, and 9 bases separated the two germline ends. Germline CDR1 SEHNR, CDR2 FQNEAQ (reference sequence). CDR3 in DNA: TGTGCCAGCAGCTTTCCCGCGGGCCAAGAGACCCAGTACTTC. Translating it yields CASSFPAGQETQYF.

This chain links TRBV28 with TRBJ2-3, with 9 bases fitting TRBD2. The CDR3 runs 15 residues. V lost 5 bases and J lost 4; bases outside the gene matches: 7. Germline loops: CDR1 MDHEN, CDR2 SYDVKM. The CDR3 loop is CASSRNRLAADTQYF. DNA of the CDR3: TGTGCCAGCAGTAGAAACCGACTAGCGGCAGATACGCAGTATTTT.

J is TRBJ2-7 and V is TRBV4-1, with a weak D call TRBD2 (6 bases). Germline V gene data show CDR1 as MGHRA and CDR2 as YSYEKL. The CDR3 length is 13 residues. The V end was cut by 4 bases, the J end by 4 bases, with 11 bases between. The CDR3 region is CASSLEGSYEQYF. The CDR3 DNA is TGCGCCAGCAGCCTGGAGGGATCTTACGAGCAGTACTTC.

The V call is TRBV28, the J call TRBJ1-2; D may be TRBD1 (6 bases). Germline CDR1 and CDR2: MDHEN and SYDVKM. The V end lost 5 bases, the J end lost 5 bases, and 18 bases lay between the germline ends. The CDR3 is 15 amino acids. In DNA, the CDR3 is TGTGCCAGCAGTCCGCCCCGGGGGGGGCCGTATGGCTACACCTTC. It encodes CASSPPRGGPYGYTF.

J is TRBJ2-7 and V is TRBV5-6, with 7 bases aligning to TRBD1. CDR3 length: 15 amino acids. Germline CDR1 is SGHDT and CDR2 is YYEEEE. After removal of 4 bases from V and 3 bases from J, the junction contained 10 bases not matched to a gene. As DNA, the CDR3 is TGTGCCAGCAGCCCACAGGGGTCTCGGCGCTACGAGCAGTACTTC. Translation: CASSPQGSRRYEQYF.

The chain recombines TRBV9 with TRBJ2-2, with 7 nucleotides matching TRBD2. Losses at the gene ends were 9 bases for V and 1 base for J; bases not matched to a gene: 3. CDR3 length: 13 residues. The germline V gene has CDR1 SGDLS and CDR2 YYNGEE. In DNA, the CDR3 is TGTGCCACTGGGGGGGGGAACACCGGGGAGCTGTTTTTT. Translation: CATGGGNTGELFF.

By share, this clone ranks as medium-sized. V gene TRBV11-2 combines with J gene TRBJ1-6, with 11 bases identical to TRBD1. Trimming took 4 bases from V and 9 from J; bases not matched to a gene: 5. Germline loops: CDR1 SGHAT, CDR2 FQNNGV. The CDR3 sequence is 15 residues long. The DNA for the CDR3 is TGTGCCAGCAGCTACACCGGGACAGGGGGTTCACCCCTCCACTTT. Its translation: CASSYTGTGGSPLHF. The full variable domain, its missing parts supplied by reference TRBV11-2 and TRBJ1-6, is EAGVAQSPRYKIIEKRQSVAFWCNPISGHATLYWYQQILGQGPKLLIQFQNNGVVDDSQLPKDRFSAERLKGVDSTLKIQPAKLEDSAVYLCASSYTGTGGSPLHFGNGTRLTVT.

The chain recombines TRBV28 with TRBJ1-2; 7 bases are shared with TRBD1. The CDR3 has 16 residues. After removal of 3 bases from V and 4 bases from J, the junction contained 11 bases not matched to a gene. The germline gives CDR1 MDHEN, CDR2 SYDVKM. The CDR3 loop reads CASSFPEDRLLYGYTF. The CDR3, as DNA: TGTGCCAGCAGTTTTCCAGAGGACAGGCTTCTCTATGGCTACACCTTC.

V and J are TRBV4-2 and TRBJ1-2, with D possibly being TRBD1 (5 bases). The CDR3 is made up of 18 amino acids. The germline V and J ends were trimmed by 0 bases and 8 bases, with 25 bases remaining between them. Germline CDR1 and CDR2: LGHNA and YNFKEQ. The CDR3 DNA is TGTGCCAGCAGCCAAGAGAGGCAGGGTACCCCCATTCAGTCCGGCTACACCTTC. Amino acid sequence: CASSQERQGTPIQSGYTF.

The V and J genes are TRBV2 and TRBJ2-1; 12 bases are shared with TRBD2. V lost 4 bases to trimming and J lost 9 bases; unmatched junction nucleotides: 7. This CDR3 contains 15 residues. CDR1 SNHLY and CDR2 FYNNEI come from the germline V gene. CDR3 in amino acids: CASSGASGGACEQFF. In DNA, the CDR3 is TGTGCCAGCAGTGGGGCTAGCGGGGGGGCCTGTGAGCAGTTCTTC.

This clone showed up just a few times. The chain couples TRBV18 to TRBJ2-2; TRBD1 aligns across 8 bases. CDR3 length equals 17 residues. Unmatched junction bases numbered 7, after V lost 4 bases and J lost 0 bases. Germline loops: CDR1 KGHSH, CDR2 LQKENI. CDR3 nucleotide sequence: TGTGCCAGCTCACTTCGGACAGGGTTCGCGAACACCGGGGAGCTGTTTTTT. Protein product: CASSLRTGFANTGELFF. The complete variable domain, with remaining parts taken from reference TRBV18 and TRBJ2-2, reads NAGVMQNPRHLVRRRGQEARLRCSPMKGHSHVYWYRQLPEEGLKFMVYLQKENIIDESGMPKERFSAEFPKEGPSILRIQQVVRGDSAAYFCASSLRTGFANTGELFFGEGSRLTVL.

V usage is TRBV13 and J usage is TRBJ2-7; 9 bases match TRBD1. The CDR3 is 14 amino acids. After removal of 5 bases from V and 2 bases from J, the junction contained 4 bases not matched to a gene. Germline lookup yields CDR1 PRHDT and CDR2 FYEKMQ (reference sequence). Written as DNA, the CDR3 is TGTGCCAGCAGCCCAGGACAGGGGCCCTACGAGCAGTACTTC. This encodes CASSPGQGPYEQYF.

This rearrangement joins TRBV13 to TRBJ2-5; 10 nucleotides agree with TRBD1. CDR1 is PRHDT, CDR2 FYEKMQ, per germline (reference sequence). The V segment lost 4 bases and the J segment 4 bases; nucleotides outside the gene matches: 9. CDR3 size: 16 residues. The CDR3 bases are TGTGCCAGCAGCTCGGGACAGGGGTTTCGGGGAGAGACCCAGTACTTC. Translating gives CASSSGQGFRGETQYF.

This clone is labeled medium-sized. The V call is TRBV27, the J call TRBJ1-2; weak D call: TRBD1 (5 bases). The CDR3 has 14 amino acids. Looked up from germline, CDR1 is MNHEY and CDR2 is SMNVEV (reference sequence). V was trimmed by 6 bases and J by 8 bases, leaving 19 bases between them. CDR3 residues: CASRSLFGGGGYTF. The CDR3 coding sequence is TGTGCCAGCAGGTCACTTTTTGGGGGAGGGGGCTACACCTTC.

This clone was detected a few times. The chain employs TRBV19 and TRBJ1-4, with 7 bases lining up with TRBD1. The CDR3 length is 15 residues. Germline V gene sequence: CDR1 LNHDA, CDR2 SQIVND (reference sequence). J was trimmed by 4 bases and V by 6 bases; bases with no gene match: 8. CDR3 sequence (DNA): TGTGCCAGTAGACCACCGGACAGGCTTAATGAAAAACTGTTTTTT. Amino acid sequence: CASRPPDRLNEKLFF.

The V and J genes are TRBV2 and TRBJ1-5; no clear D gene. The CDR3 has 14 amino acids. Per germline, CDR1 SNHLY and CDR2 FYNNEI. Trimming took off 5 bases at V and 0 bases at J, with 8 bases between the two ends. CDR3 in DNA: TGTGCCAGCAGTACGACATTTAGCAATCAGCCCCAGCATTTT. Protein: CASSTTFSNQPQHF.